The clone carrying this T cell receptor (beta chain) was observed at least ten times. TCRdb redid the calling of the RT-PCR reads with MiXCR, one entry per CDR3 protein. The sample records almost 700,000 distinct CDR3 sequences, about 14% being singletons. The length of the CDR3 is 11 residues. V lost 2 bases and J lost 8, with 9 bases in between. Germline CDR1 reads DFQATT; CDR2 reads SNEGSKA (reference sequence). The sample was memory CD4+ T cells from blood. The source is a female donor in good health, serving as a healthy control. V usage is TRBV20-1 and J usage is TRBJ1-2; D may be TRBD1 (5 bases). The CDR3 nucleotides are TGCAGTGCTAGACGGCAGGGAGGCTACACCTTC. Its protein product is CSARRQGGYTF.